This T cell receptor (beta chain) emerged from a study of blood T cell repertoires in COVID-19. Study at large: Samples taken during acute and convalescent COVID-19 were collected in the United States, Italy and Spain. PBMCs, B-cell-depleted T cells, or T cells provided the cDNA or gDNA that made up the material.

Germline assignment: CDR1 SGHRS and CDR2 YFSETQ. V was cut by 4 bases and J by 4 bases, with 11 bases left in between. The CDR3 spans 13 residues. Clinical history reported by participants formed the basis on which cohorts were assigned. Original processing methods: For nucleated cells, counts were estimated from reference gene primer amplification. Measured with immunoSEQ multiplex PCR; TCRdb has only the in-frame clones, and not every one. For V, J and clone size, that table is used; D and trimming come from the DNA. The sample shows 200,000 or so clones, approximately 83% of them seen only once. This clonotype was obtained from a man aged 35-49 years who had recovered from COVID-19. Input material: PBMCs or T cells enriched from blood (not recorded which). The chain carries TRBV5-1 and TRBJ1-2; tentatively, D is TRBD1 (5 bases). Here the CDR3 DNA reads TGCGCCAGCAGCCGCGACGACAGCTATGGCTACACCTTC. Translating it yields CASSRDDSYGYTF.